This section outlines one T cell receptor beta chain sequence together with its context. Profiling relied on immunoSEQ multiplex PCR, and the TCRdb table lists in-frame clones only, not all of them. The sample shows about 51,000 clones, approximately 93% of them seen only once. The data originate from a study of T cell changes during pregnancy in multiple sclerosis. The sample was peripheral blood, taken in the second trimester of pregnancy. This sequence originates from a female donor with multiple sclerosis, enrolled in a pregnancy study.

CDR3: CASSQAIGDVHIQYF. The CDR3, as DNA: TGCGCCAGCAGCCAAGCGATAGGAGATGTACACATTCAGTACTTC. This chain uses TRBV4-3 with TRBJ2-4; no firm D call. CDR1 LGHNA and CDR2 YSLEER come from the germline V gene. The CDR3 has 15 residues. The V and J ends lost 1 base and 8 bases respectively, with 15 bases between them.